A single T cell receptor beta chain is shown here with its context. Its cognate antigen is unknown. The sample belongs to a study of cytomegalovirus exposure and HLA in healthy donors. With 60 Vbeta and 13 Jbeta primers, the PCR was carried out. Libraries were prepared by immunoSEQ multiplex PCR; TCRdb keeps only in-frame clonotypes and omits some of them. The data contain 200,000 or so clones, 75% to 90% of them seen just once; the ten biggest clones take up approximately 6.5%. General study results and limits: Cytomegalovirus association was assigned to about 150 TCR beta chains. HLA alleles showed associations with approximately 15,000 TCR beta sequences in a later analysis, at a 0.05 false discovery rate. What TCR beta sequences reportedly achieved was accurate prediction of HLA-A and HLA-B alleles in most subjects.

Germline loops: CDR1 MNHEY, CDR2 SMNVEV (reference sequence). Trimming removed 4 bases from V and 4 bases from J; junction bases left unmatched: 1. The CDR3 sequence is 15 residues long. The chain couples TRBV27 to TRBJ2-5, with 15 bases lining up with TRBD2. Sequenced: PBMCs. The receptor was derived from a woman between 50 and 59 years old in good health and CMV-seropositive. The CDR3 region is CASSWGLAGGETQYF. The CDR3 bases are TGTGCCAGCAGTTGGGGACTAGCGGGAGGAGAGACCCAGTACTTC.